This T cell receptor (beta chain) originates from a study of CD8 T cells in ankylosing spondylitis (dated by TCRdb to about 2017). Regarding the complete study: To find TCR variants linked to disease, the study profiled T cell receptor beta repertoires in ankylosing spondylitis patients and healthy donors. The full study cohort comprised about 25 ankylosing spondylitis patients and over a hundred healthy donors. Peripheral blood samples were taken, and synovial fluid was additionally collected from ankylosing spondylitis patients. Study-level results and caveats: Blood from ankylosing spondylitis patients appeared to be characterized by a TCR beta motif made up of several highly homologous amino acid variants. Some TCR beta motif variants had previously been reported in synovial fluid and blood of reactive arthritis patients, which suggested common disease-initiation mechanisms. The disease-linked clones had a CD8+ phenotype and were found at relatively low frequencies in peripheral blood. According to the report, matched synovial fluid samples from ankylosing spondylitis patients were significantly enriched for the disease-linked clones.

TCRdb lists the instrument as Illumina HiSeq 2500. Quantitative 5'-RACE with molecular barcodes was used to prepare TCR beta libraries. The authors' analysis ran thus. A new computational method based on a probabilistic model of VDJ rearrangement was used to identify disease-linked TCR variants. TCRdb applied fastp at Q25 and MiXCR to the public reads, then kept only in-frame beta chains. For every CDR3 protein sequence, its rows merge into one entry that carries the most common genes and DNA. The V and J calls, along with clone size, are taken from TCRdb and not from the paper's own processing. The sample table records around 330,000 distinct CDR3 sequences; 11% of these occur just once. More than 7% of the sample rests with the top ten. A remark on this clonotype: Its cognate antigen has yet to be identified. Being one base from a much bigger clone, this may be a read error.

Reading from cysteine to phenylalanine, the CDR3 counts 17 amino acids. Of the read, only the CDR3 DNA is kept; its 51 bases are in frame from base 1. CDR1 and CDR2 are read off the germline V gene as SGHTA and FQGTGA. The trim is 1 base for V and 5 bases for J, with a gap of 15 bases between the germline ends. Recombination linked TRBV7-3 to TRBJ2-6; too little of a D gene remains to name it. This sequence originates from a female donor with ankylosing spondylitis or in good health (not recorded which). The specimen sequenced was blood, either unsorted or a sorted T cell fraction (not recorded which). The CDR3 has the sequence CASSLMVSQSWANVLTF. The nucleotide sequence is given as TGTGCCAGCAGCTTAATGGTCTCGCAGAGTTGGGCCAACGTCCTGACTTTC.